Presented here are 16 T cell receptor beta chains from one specimen sequenced in a study of OX40 agonist ivuxolimab in advanced cancers. Measured with immunoSEQ multiplex PCR; TCRdb has only the in-frame clones, and not every one. This sample has about 59,000 clones; roughly 84% occur once, and the top ten carry less than 0.9%. The sequenced sample was CD4+ or CD8+ T cells sorted from blood, obtained in a trial of the OX40 agonist ivuxolimab. Every receptor here comes from an adult with an advanced solid tumor such as melanoma, head and neck, liver or kidney cancer.

The chain uses TRBV19 and TRBJ1-5; maybe TRBD1 (6 bases). This CDR3 is built from 14 residues. The germline gives CDR1 LNHDA, CDR2 SQIVND (reference sequence). The V and J ends lost 7 bases and 10 bases respectively, with 20 bases between them. CDR3 DNA: TGTGCCAGTATGGGGGGGCCCCAAGAGGATCCCCAGCATTTT. As protein: CASMGGPQEDPQHF.

The chain recombines TRBV18 with TRBJ2-3, with TRBD2 as a possible D gene (6 bases). Trimming stripped 2 bases from V and 4 bases from J, with 16 bases between. This CDR3 is 16 amino acids long. Per germline, CDR1 KGHSH and CDR2 LQKENI. CDR3 in DNA: TGTGCCAGCTCACCATGGGTGGCCGGGACTGCAGATACGCAGTATTTT. Translated: CASSPWVAGTADTQYF.

The V call is TRBV6-1, the J call TRBJ1-1; D is ambiguous. CDR1 and CDR2 (germline): MNHNS, SASEGT. Trimming cost V 4 bases and J 2 bases, with 14 bases left between them. The CDR3 loop spans 15 amino acids. The DNA of the CDR3 is TGTGCCAGCAGTGCCCTTTTCGGCTCTAACACTGAAGCTTTCTTT. Residues: CASSALFGSNTEAFF.

The J gene is TRBJ1-2, the V gene TRBV5-4, with TRBD1 as a possible D gene (5 bases). The CDR3 is 13 residues long. Trimming left V 4 bases short and J 3 bases short, with 10 bases between. CDR1 is SGHNT, CDR2 YYREEE, per germline (reference sequence). The CDR3 nucleotides read TGTGCCAGCAGCCCCGGGGGGTACTATGGCTACACCTTC. Encoded protein: CASSPGGYYGYTF.

V usage is TRBV6-5 and J usage is TRBJ1-1; D not certain. Germline V gives CDR1 MNHEY, CDR2 SVGAGI. This CDR3 has 13 residues. Trimming took 8 bases from V and 5 from J, leaving 15 bases between them. The CDR3 DNA follows: TGTGCCAGCGGGGTGGAAAGGATAACTGAAGCTTTCTTT. Translation: CASGVERITEAFF.

This chain connects TRBV18 to TRBJ2-1, with TRBD1 as a possible D gene (5 bases). CDR3 size: 14 residues. From germline, CDR1 is KGHSH and CDR2 LQKENI. The V end lost 8 bases, the J end lost 0 bases, and 11 bases lay between the germline ends. The CDR3 loop is CASVDSPSYNEQFF. The CDR3 DNA reads as TGTGCCAGCGTTGACAGTCCCTCCTACAATGAGCAGTTCTTC.

The V call is TRBV10-3, the J call TRBJ2-5, with D perhaps TRBD1 or TRBD2 (5 bases each). The CDR3 contains 15 residues. Germline V gene data show CDR1 as ENHRY and CDR2 as SYGVKD. Trimming pared 2 bases from V and 0 bases from J, leaving 10 bases between. In DNA, the CDR3 is TGTGCCATCAGTGAGGGCAGGGACGACCAAGAGACCCAGTACTTC. Encoded protein: CAISEGRDDQETQYF.

The DNA for the CDR3 is TGTGCCAGCAGCTCAATTGGTCCCCCCCTCCACTTT. It encodes CASSSIGPPLHF. The chain carries TRBV9 and TRBJ1-6, with D uncertain. CDR1 and CDR2 (germline): SGDLS, YYNGEE. The ends were cut back, 4 bases at V and 13 bases at J, with 12 bases in the middle. The CDR3 is made up of 12 amino acids.

The chain is built from TRBV7-9 and TRBJ1-4; D gene unclear. V was pared by 3 bases and J by 5 bases, with 22 bases between. This CDR3 is built from 18 residues. The germline CDR1 and CDR2 sequences are SEHNR and FQNEAQ (reference sequence). The DNA of the CDR3 is TGTGCCAGCAGCTTCGGACGGACGGCGTGGCGGGAGAATGAAAAACTGTTTTTT. Its protein product is CASSFGRTAWRENEKLFF. Variable domain in full (rest from reference TRBV7-9 and TRBJ1-4): DTGVSQNPRHKITKRGQNVTFRCDPISEHNRLYWYRQTLGQGPEFLTYFQNEAQLEKSRLLSDRFSAERPKGSFSTLEIQRTEQGDSAMYLCASSFGRTAWRENEKLFFGSGTQLSVL.

J is TRBJ2-1 and V is TRBV18, with D hard to call. Per the germline V gene, CDR1 is KGHSH and CDR2 is LQKENI. The CDR3 runs to 16 residues. The ends were cut back, 2 bases at V and 0 bases at J, with 11 bases in the middle. CDR3 loop: CASSPDTASSYNEQFF. The CDR3 coding sequence is TGTGCCAGCTCACCAGACACCGCTAGCTCCTACAATGAGCAGTTCTTC.

Written as DNA, the CDR3 is TGCGCCAGCAGCCCGGGGTTAGAGACCCAGTACTTC. This translates into CASSPGLETQYF. V usage is TRBV5-1 and J usage is TRBJ2-5, with D maybe TRBD2 (5 bases). This CDR3 spans 12 amino acids. Germline assignment: CDR1 SGHRS and CDR2 YFSETQ. V was pared by 4 bases and J by 4 bases, with 8 bases between.

V and J are TRBV11-1 and TRBJ2-2, with 8 bases aligning to TRBD1. Trimming removed 6 bases from V and 4 bases from J; junction bases left unmatched: 10. The germline CDR1 and CDR2 sequences are SGHAT and FQDESV (reference sequence). The CDR3 runs 16 residues. CDR3 bases: TGTGCCAGCAGTTTTGGACAGGGAATGTTCACCGGGGAGCTGTTTTTT. Amino acid sequence: CASSFGQGMFTGELFF.

The chain joins TRBV6-1 to TRBJ2-7, with 7 bases fitting TRBD1. The germline V gene has CDR1 MNHNS and CDR2 SASEGT. CDR3 length equals 14 residues. Trimming cost V 4 bases and J 10 bases; bases outside gene matches: 13. CDR3 bases: TGTGCCAGCAGTGTTGGGACAGACCCTACGAATCAGTACTTC. This gives the protein CASSVGTDPTNQYF.

The chain uses TRBV7-6 and TRBJ2-7, with D maybe TRBD2 (5 bases). The V and J ends lost 4 bases and 2 bases respectively, with 9 bases between them. Germline CDR1 is SGHVS and CDR2 is FNYEAQ. CDR3 size: 13 residues. CDR3 region: CASSSPGAYEQYF. CDR3 sequence (DNA): TGTGCCAGCAGCTCCCCCGGGGCCTACGAGCAGTACTTC.

The chain has TRBV19 and TRBJ2-5, with D maybe TRBD1 (5 bases). Germline-derived CDR1 and CDR2 are LNHDA and SQIVND (reference sequence). The CDR3 spans 15 residues. V gave up 0 bases and J gave up 1 base, with 9 bases separating them. The CDR3 nucleotides read TGTGCCAGTAGTATAGATGGGGCACTCCAAGAGACCCAGTACTTC. Translation gives CASSIDGALQETQYF.

The V call is TRBV29-1, the J call TRBJ2-5, with 9 bases fitting TRBD2. The V segment lost 7 bases and the J segment 1 base; nucleotides outside the gene matches: 1. CDR3 length: 12 amino acids. CDR1 and CDR2 (germline): SQVTM, ANQGSEA. CDR3 DNA sequence: TGCAGCGCAGCGGGGGGCCAAGAGACCCAGTACTTC. It translates to CSAAGGQETQYF.